Below, 13 T cell receptor beta chains from the same sample are listed, as sequenced in a study of read filtering for tumor transcriptome and immune sequencing. This library used approximately 370 ng RNA and molecular barcoded adaptors spanning alpha/delta and beta/gamma chains. TCRdb recomputed calls from the reads with MiXCR, one row per CDR3 protein. This sample has some 120,000 distinct CDR3 sequences, with approximately 13% found just once. The sequenced sample consisted of a population of CD138-negative cells sorted from bone marrow. The receptors were sampled from a donor at least 40 years old with multiple myeloma.

This clonotype came up many times. The chain couples TRBV5-1 to TRBJ2-1; TRBD1 might be the D (6 bases). V lost 0 bases, J lost 5 bases, and 12 bases lay in between. The CDR3 length is 15 residues. CDR1 is SGHRS, CDR2 YFSETQ, per germline. The CDR3 DNA is TGCGCCAGCAGCTTGGTTCAGGGGTCGGACAATGAGCAGTTCTTC. Translated, it gives CASSLVQGSDNEQFF.

This clonotype was seen only a few times. The rearrangement joins TRBV20-1 to TRBJ2-7, with no clear D. The CDR3 is 13 amino acids. V gave up 4 bases and J gave up 3 bases, with 13 bases separating them. CDR1 and CDR2 (germline): DFQATT, SNEGSKA (reference sequence). The CDR3, as DNA: TGCAGTGCTACGGCTAATCGGAACTACGAGCAGTACTTC. Translation: CSATANRNYEQYF.

For this clonotype: Possible read error: a much larger clone is one base away. This chain connects TRBV28 to TRBJ1-5; D is uncertain. The V end was cut by 7 bases, the J end by 0 bases, with 13 bases between. CDR1 and CDR2 (germline): MDHEN, SYDVKM. This CDR3 has 15 residues. The CDR3 here is CASTGNRHSNQPQHF. In DNA, the CDR3 is TGTGCCAGCACGGGAAACAGACATAGCAATCAGCCCCAGCATTTT.

This clonotype was found many times. This rearrangement joins TRBV2 to TRBJ2-7; 8 bases are a match to TRBD2. This CDR3 contains 14 residues. CDR1 and CDR2 from the germline V gene are SNHLY and FYNNEI. Written as DNA, the CDR3 is TGTGCTCCAACGAGAGCGGGAGTTTCCTACGAGCAGTACTTC. Translation: CAPTRAGVSYEQYF.

V is TRBV5-6 and J is TRBJ2-2, with D perhaps TRBD2 (6 bases). V lost 0 bases to trimming and J lost 1 base, with 10 bases between them. This CDR3 region has 16 residues. From germline, CDR1 is SGHDT and CDR2 YYEEEE. The CDR3 sequence: CASSLAGGWNTGELFF. The CDR3 DNA reads as TGTGCCAGCAGCTTGGCCGGGGGATGGAACACCGGGGAGCTGTTTTTT.

This clonotype was observed at least ten times. The chain recombines TRBV4-2 with TRBJ2-1, with TRBD1 identical over 11 bases. Germline assignment: CDR1 LGHNA and CDR2 YNFKEQ. Trimming cost V 1 base and J 8 bases; bases outside gene matches: 4. CDR3 length: 15 amino acids. CDR3 sequence: CASSQVDRGQDEQFF. The CDR3 DNA reads TGTGCCAGCAGCCAAGTGGACAGGGGGCAAGATGAGCAGTTCTTC.

This clonotype appeared many times. The CDR3: CSVGTGAGGDNEQFF. The CDR3 bases are TGCAGCGTTGGGACTGGAGCGGGGGGGGACAATGAGCAGTTCTTC. The J gene is TRBJ2-1, the V gene TRBV29-1, with TRBD2 identical over 10 bases. CDR3 length: 15 amino acids. Trimming removed 4 bases from V and 5 bases from J; junction bases left unmatched: 8. Germline V gene sequence: CDR1 SQVTM, CDR2 ANQGSEA.

Comment on this clonotype: It may be a read error: a sequence one base away is much more abundant. The conserved phenylalanine or tryptophan normally closing the CDR3 is absent here, so this likely arose from a read error. V usage is TRBV10-2 and J usage is TRBJ1-5; D possibly corresponds to TRBD1 (5 bases). V lost 6 bases and J 5 bases, leaving 11 bases between the germline ends. The CDR3 totals 13 residues. The V gene's germline CDR1 is WSHSY and CDR2 SAAADI. The CDR3 reads CASRGPNDQPQHL. In DNA form, the CDR3 reads TGCGCCAGCAGGGGACCCAATGATCAGCCCCAGCATCTT.

This clonotype was seen many times. The rearrangement links TRBV9 to TRBJ2-1; 10 nucleotides match TRBD2. The CDR3 length is 15 residues. Unmatched junction bases numbered 11, after V lost 6 bases and J lost 8 bases. Germline lookup yields CDR1 SGDLS and CDR2 YYNGEE. CDR3 sequence (DNA): TGTGCCAGCAAGGAGACTAGCGGGCCTGGAGATGAGCAGTTCTTC. Its protein product is CASKETSGPGDEQFF.

This clonotype appeared a single time. A read error may be the cause here, since a much bigger clone is one base away. This chain links TRBV20-1 with TRBJ2-7; unclear D gene. The CDR3 sequence is 11 residues long. The V end lost 6 bases, the J end lost 6 bases, and 12 bases lay between the germline ends. CDR1 is DFQATT, CDR2 SNEGSKA, per germline (reference sequence). CDR3 amino acids: CSASHSSEQYF. CDR3 bases: TGCAGTGCCTCCCACTCGAGCGAGCAGTACTTC.

This clonotype was seen at least ten times. CDR3 loop: CASSLVSQAGGYTF. CDR3 DNA sequence: TGTGCCAGCAGCTTGGTCTCCCAGGCAGGTGGCTACACCTTC. J is TRBJ1-2 and V is TRBV5-6; D uncertain. The V end was cut by 0 bases, the J end by 7 bases, with 13 bases between. The CDR3 covers 14 residues. Germline V gene sequence: CDR1 SGHDT, CDR2 YYEEEE.

This clonotype was recorded a few times. This may arise from a read error, as a much more abundant clone is one base away. This CDR3 reads CASGQASYEQCF. CDR3 DNA: TGCGCCAGCGGACAGGCTTCCTACGAGCAGTGCTTC. V and J are TRBV5-1 and TRBJ2-7; 7 nucleotides line up with TRBD1. This CDR3 region has 12 residues. CDR1 is SGHRS and CDR2 is YFSETQ in the germline V gene.

Comments on this clonotype: A much bigger clone sits one base away, suggesting this may be a read error. The chain couples TRBV20-1 to TRBJ2-4; 8 nucleotides agree with TRBD1. Germline CDR1 reads DFQATT; CDR2 reads SNEGSKA (reference sequence). After removal of 3 bases from V and 1 base from J, the junction contained 11 bases not matched to a gene. The CDR3 loop spans 17 amino acids. CDR3 sequence reads: CSASPDNRGEAKNIQYF. The DNA for the CDR3 is TGCAGTGCTAGTCCCGATAACAGGGGGGAGGCCAAAAACATTCAGTACTTC.